This TCR beta chain emerged from a study of OX40 agonist ivuxolimab in advanced cancers. Study-wide context: Ivuxolimab was a fully human IgG2 agonistic monoclonal antibody targeting the costimulatory receptor OX40 (CD134). Intravenous ivuxolimab was administered to patients every 2 weeks at six dose levels: 0.01, 0.1, 0.3, 1.5, 3 and 10 mg/kg. Of the approximately 50 patients in dose escalation, 19 had hepatocellular carcinoma, some 15 had melanoma, 9 had renal cell carcinoma and 9 had head and neck cancer. The dose-escalation cohort was about 83% male with a mean age of about 58 years, ranging from about 23 to 85. Prior anti-PD-1, anti-PD-L1 or anti-CTLA-4 therapy was permitted, and 30% to 45% of dose-escalation patients had received checkpoint inhibitors. Partial responses occurred in three dose-escalation patients: two with cutaneous melanoma and one with hepatocellular carcinoma. Peripheral TCRbeta sequencing was intended to test whether TCR sequence diversity was altered and clonal T-cell expansion was caused by ivuxolimab. The paper describes the monotherapy dose-escalation part (N of about 55 patients) of the phase I trial of ivuxolimab.

Beyond this particular receptor, the publication reports: After ivuxolimab, more expanded clones were found on average in CD8+ T cells than in CD4+ T cells. Low levels of normalized T-cell clonal expansion were also seen in some patients who did not respond. In partial responders in the 0.1-3.0 mg/kg groups, normalized peripheral clonal expansion was found to be among the lowest, especially among CD8+ T cells. At doses of 0.1 to 3.0 mg/kg, clonal expansion of both CD4+ and CD8+ T cells in blood was seen between baseline and week 6. The antigen specificity of the peripheral T cells that underwent clonal expansion was not determined.

The trial excluded patients who had a history of autoimmune disease or were on systemic immunosuppression. Peripheral blood for TCR sequencing was collected from all dose cohorts at baseline, on cycle 4 day 1, and on cycle 7 day 1. Samples came from an open-label, multicenter, first-in-human phase I dose-escalation trial of ivuxolimab. Adults with locally advanced or metastatic melanoma, renal cell, hepatocellular, or head and neck squamous cell carcinoma were enrolled in the trial. Before TCR sequencing, CD4+ and CD8+ T cells were separately sorted from peripheral blood. To note about this clone: There is no known antigen for this receptor. No base quality values were provided; no much bigger clone lies one nucleotide off.

CDR1 and CDR2, looked up from the germline V gene, are MNHEY and SVGAGI. Trimming accounts for 1 base at V and 9 bases at J, while the number of junction bases matched to no gene is 4. There are 15 amino acids in the CDR3, from cysteine to phenylalanine inclusive. The kept DNA is CDR3 alone, 45 bases in frame from the first base. To sequence the TCRbeta CDR3 region, genomic DNA was isolated from the sorted cells. The immunoSEQ Assay was used for sequencing of TCRbeta CDR3 regions. What TCRdb holds here is the immuneACCESS table cut down to in-frame rearrangements. Part of the clones is not present; checked against another copy, under half of the missing clones reflect an unresolved V gene, and the others are unexplained. In all, the sample holds about 76,000 clones, and around 86% of those were seen once. The ten largest clones represent roughly 3.1% of the sample.

The sequence derives from an adult with an advanced solid tumor such as melanoma, head and neck, liver or kidney cancer. The receptor chain draws on TRBV6-5 and TRBJ2-1; 12 central nucleotides agree with TRBD2. The sample was CD4+ or CD8+ T cells sorted from blood, taken in a trial of the OX40 agonist ivuxolimab. In nucleotide form, the sequence is TGTGCCAGCAGTTACTGGGGACTAGCGGGCCGTGAGCAGTTCTTC. It specifies CASSYWGLAGREQFF.